The rows below give T cell receptor beta chains drawn from one sample of a study of control samples from healthy donors and cancer patients. TCRdb's copy holds only in-frame clones and misses some; the assay was immunoSEQ multiplex PCR. This repertoire shows about 120,000 clones, 88% found once; its top ten account for around 2.5%. The sequencing sample was made of blood. The receptors shown here come from a woman aged 65 to 85 in good health. CDR3s leave out the opening cysteine and the closing phenylalanine or tryptophan.

ASSLPGMGDSPLH TRBJ1-6 TRBV5-1 13
ASSIGPGLGELF TRBJ2-2 TRBV19 12
ASSERPRVLAYT TRBJ1-2 TRBV2 12
ASSYSPSRGTDTQY TRBJ2-3 TRBV6-5 14
ASSQTPGQGYNEQF TRBJ2-1 TRBV5-1 14
ASSLTDRSFDTQY TRBJ2-3 TRBV27 13
SVGDPYNEQF TRBJ2-1 TRBV29-1 10
ASSEGGGPKETQY TRBJ2-5 TRBV2 13
ASSVAELGGNTIY TRBJ1-3 TRBV9 13
ASWVGVFHQPQH TRBJ1-5 TRBV6-6 12
ASSQVGGARGELF TRBJ2-2 TRBV4-2 13
ASSVSGTENTEAF TRBJ1-1 TRBV9 13
ASSLVLAGEQY TRBJ2-7 TRBV5-6 11
ASSYASWPDSPLH TRBJ1-6 TRBV6-5 13
ASTPGGLSQPQH TRBJ1-5 TRBV19 12